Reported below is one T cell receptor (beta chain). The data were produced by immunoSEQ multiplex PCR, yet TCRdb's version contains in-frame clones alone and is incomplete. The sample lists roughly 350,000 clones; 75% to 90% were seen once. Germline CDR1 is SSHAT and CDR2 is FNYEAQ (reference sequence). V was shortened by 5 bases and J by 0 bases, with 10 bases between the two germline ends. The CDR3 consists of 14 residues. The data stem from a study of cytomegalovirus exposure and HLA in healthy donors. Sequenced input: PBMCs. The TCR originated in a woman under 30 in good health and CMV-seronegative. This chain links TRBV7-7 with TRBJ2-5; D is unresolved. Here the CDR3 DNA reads TGTGCCAGCAGCATCGGCAGCGACCAAGAGACCCAGTACTTC. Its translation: CASSIGSDQETQYF.